The 6 T cell receptor beta chains in this list originate from one sample, sequenced in a study of early T cells in non-severe SARS-CoV-2 infection. TCRdb itself ran the 5' RACE reads through MiXCR, one entry per CDR3 protein. Among 70,000 to 95,000 distinct CDR3 sequences listed, roughly 15% were seen once. Sequencing was done on a sample of whole blood. Source of these receptors: an adult who was a healthcare worker with PCR-confirmed SARS-CoV-2 infection or an uninfected control (not recorded which).

The chain employs TRBV6-1 and TRBJ1-2, with a weak D call TRBD1 (6 bases). Germline loops: CDR1 MNHNS, CDR2 SASEGT. The CDR3 consists of 12 residues. V gave up 8 bases and J gave up 10 bases, with 17 bases separating them. CDR3 residues: CASHPGHRDYTF. DNA for the CDR3: TGTGCCAGCCACCCGGGACACAGGGACTACACCTTC.

This clonotype appeared a few times. The chain employs TRBV11-2 and TRBJ2-7; possible D gene TRBD1, 6 bases. Germline V gene data show CDR1 as SGHAT and CDR2 as FQNNGV. Trimming took 4 bases from V and 10 from J, leaving 11 bases between them. This CDR3 spans 11 amino acids. CDR3 DNA: TGTGCCAGCAGCTCGGACAGCCTACAGTACGTC. It yields the protein CASSSDSLQYV.

V is TRBV5-4 and J is TRBJ2-3, with TRBD2 identical over 7 bases. This CDR3 contains 16 residues. Germline CDR1 is SGHNT and CDR2 is YYREEE (reference sequence). The J segment lost 4 bases and the V segment lost 2 bases, leaving 10 bases of the junction unmatched. The CDR3 DNA follows: TGTGCCAGCAGCTTTGGGGGGGGGAAGTTGGCAGATACGCAGTATTTT. Its translation is CASSFGGGKLADTQYF.

This clonotype occurred a few times. The CDR3 nucleotides read TGCGCCAGCAGCCCTGGGACGTCTGTTGTCAGTGAGACCCAGTACTTC. As protein: CASSPGTSVVSETQYF. The V call is TRBV4-1, the J call TRBJ2-5; D is possibly TRBD1 or TRBD2 (5 bases each). Trimming took 4 bases from V and 5 from J, leaving 20 bases between them. The germline V gene has CDR1 MGHRA and CDR2 YSYEKL. The CDR3 runs to 16 residues.

The CDR3 protein is CASSFTQGSEQYV. The CDR3 region has the DNA TGCGCCAGCAGCTTTACACAGGGGTCCGAGCAGTACGTC. The rearrangement links TRBV5-1 to TRBJ2-7; 7 bases map to TRBD1. Unmatched junction bases numbered 5, after V lost 2 bases and J lost 6 bases. The CDR3 consists of 13 residues. Germline V gene sequence: CDR1 SGHRS, CDR2 YFSETQ.

This clonotype has just a few counts. The chain combines TRBV7-8 with TRBJ2-3, with D perhaps TRBD1 or TRBD2 (5 bases each). This CDR3 spans 13 amino acids. CDR1 is SGHVS, CDR2 FQNEAQ, per germline. V lost 4 bases and J 6 bases, leaving 11 bases between the germline ends. CDR3 residues: CASSSGRADTQYF. The CDR3, as DNA: TGTGCCAGCAGCTCGGGGCGGGCGGATACGCAGTATTTT. Full variable domain (missing parts from reference TRBV7-8 and TRBJ2-3): GAGVSQSPRYKVAKRGQDVALRCDPISGHVSLFWYQQALGQGPEFLTYFQNEAQLDKSGLPSDRFFAERPEGSVSTLKIQRTQQEDSAVYLCASSSGRADTQYFGPGTRLTVL.